The 23 T cell receptor beta chains in this list originate from one sample, sequenced in a study of cytomegalovirus exposure and HLA in healthy donors. The protocol was immunoSEQ multiplex PCR, while the TCRdb copy is restricted to in-frame clones and leaves out a portion. The sample has 60,000 or so clones; 90% are singletons. The sample consisted of PBMCs. Every receptor here comes from a young man in good health and CMV-seronegative.

V usage is TRBV28 and J usage is TRBJ2-4, with D possibly matching TRBD2 (6 bases). CDR1 and CDR2 from the germline V gene are MDHEN and SYDVKM. The ends were cut back, 3 bases at V and 0 bases at J, with 18 bases in the middle. CDR3 length: 18 amino acids. The chain's CDR3 is CASSLPGLGPLAKNIQYF. CDR3 in DNA: TGTGCCAGCAGTTTGCCGGGACTTGGGCCCCTAGCCAAAAACATTCAGTACTTC.

Only one count was recorded for this clone. The chain is built from TRBV6-5 and TRBJ2-2, with 7 bases identical to TRBD1. The CDR3 is 13 amino acids. Germline V gives CDR1 MNHEY, CDR2 SVGAGI. V gave up 6 bases and J gave up 4 bases; unmatched junction bases: 2. CDR3 protein: CASRTGITGELFF. CDR3 nucleotide sequence: TGTGCCAGCAGGACAGGGATCACCGGGGAGCTGTTTTTT.

The chain has TRBV19 and TRBJ2-3; D is perhaps TRBD1 (5 bases). The germline V gene has CDR1 LNHDA and CDR2 SQIVND (reference sequence). The CDR3 sequence is 13 residues long. Trimming removed 6 bases at V and 0 bases at J, with 7 bases between. The CDR3 bases are TGTGCCAGTAGCAGGGCCAGCACAGATACGCAGTATTTT. Encoded protein: CASSRASTDTQYF.

As DNA, the CDR3 is TGTGCCAGCAGCGCCCAAGGGACAGGCCTAGGTTACGAGCAGTACTTC. Translating gives CASSAQGTGLGYEQYF. The chain couples TRBV7-9 to TRBJ2-7, with 8 bases aligning to TRBD1. Per germline, CDR1 SEHNR and CDR2 FQNEAQ (reference sequence). The CDR3 covers 16 residues. With 5 bases clipped from V and 4 bases from J, the junction kept 13 bases outside the gene matches.

The chain is built from TRBV19 and TRBJ1-1; D gene ambiguous. The CDR3 totals 14 residues. V gave up 6 bases and J gave up 4 bases, with 15 bases separating them. The germline CDR1 and CDR2 sequences are LNHDA and SQIVND (reference sequence). CDR3 region: CASSFVDRGTEAFF. The CDR3 region has the DNA TGTGCCAGTAGCTTCGTGGATCGGGGCACTGAAGCTTTCTTT.

CDR3 nucleotide sequence: TGTGCCAGCTCACCTACTTCAACCGGGACAGGGAACTACAATGAGCAGTTCTTC. Protein product: CASSPTSTGTGNYNEQFF. The gene calls are TRBV18 and TRBJ2-1, with 9 bases lining up with TRBD1. The J segment lost 3 bases and the V segment lost 3 bases, leaving 12 bases of the junction unmatched. This CDR3 is 18 amino acids long. Germline-derived CDR1 and CDR2 are KGHSH and LQKENI.

The chain links TRBV5-6 to TRBJ2-7, with D possibly matching TRBD1 (6 bases). V was shortened by 0 bases and J by 5 bases, with 6 bases between the two germline ends. The CDR3 spans 12 residues. Per germline, CDR1 SGHDT and CDR2 YYEEEE. CDR3 sequence reads: CASSLDRDEQYF. The CDR3 region has the DNA TGTGCCAGCAGCTTGGACAGGGACGAGCAGTACTTC.

The genes are TRBV18 and TRBJ1-1; D is uncertain. Germline CDR1 KGHSH, CDR2 LQKENI. V was cut by 3 bases and J by 2 bases, with 16 bases left in between. The CDR3 has 16 amino acids. The CDR3 sequence: CASSPAPKTKNTEAFF. The CDR3 bases are TGTGCCAGCTCACCGGCACCGAAGACAAAAAACACTGAAGCTTTCTTT. The whole variable domain, remainder taken from reference TRBV18 and TRBJ1-1, is NAGVMQNPRHLVRRRGQEARLRCSPMKGHSHVYWYRQLPEEGLKFMVYLQKENIIDESGMPKERFSAEFPKEGPSILRIQQVVRGDSAAYFCASSPAPKTKNTEAFFGQGTRLTVV.

The chain is built from TRBV28 and TRBJ2-6; possible D gene TRBD2, 6 bases. This CDR3 region has 17 residues. V was pared by 4 bases and J by 0 bases, with 13 bases between. The V gene's germline CDR1 is MDHEN and CDR2 SYDVKM. This CDR3 reads CASSSLAEVSGANVLTF. The CDR3 DNA reads as TGTGCCAGCAGTTCCTTAGCGGAGGTCTCTGGGGCCAACGTCCTGACTTTC.

The rearrangement joins TRBV29-1 to TRBJ1-3; D unresolved. Germline V gives CDR1 SQVTM, CDR2 ANQGSEA. V gave up 4 bases and J gave up 0 bases, with 7 bases separating them. The CDR3 runs to 13 residues. The CDR3 reads CSVALFSGNTIYF. The CDR3 DNA sequence: TGCAGCGTTGCCTTGTTCTCTGGAAACACCATATATTTT. Full variable domain (remainder filled in from reference TRBV29-1 and TRBJ1-3): SAVISQKPSRDICQRGTSLTIQCQVDSQVTMMFWYRQQPGQSLTLIATANQGSEATYESGFVIDKFPISRPNLTFSTLTVSNMSPEDSSIYLCSVALFSGNTIYFGEGSWLTVV.

This clone appeared a single time. An end of the junction does not agree with germline; a read error may underlie this. The rearrangement joins TRBV7-3 to TRBJ2-1, with 10 bases that match TRBD2. CDR3 length: 17 amino acids. In germline, CDR1 is SGHTA, CDR2 FQGTGA. DNA for the CDR3: TGTGCCAGCAGCTTACCTCCTAGCGGGAGTTCCTATAATGAGCAGTTCTTC. Translating gives CASSLPPSGSSYNEQFF.

CDR3 residues: CASSEWLAGDLDEQFF. CDR3 nucleotides: TGTGCCAGCAGTGAATGGTTAGCGGGAGATTTGGATGAGCAGTTCTTC. The rearrangement links TRBV2 to TRBJ2-1, with 9 bases matching TRBD2. The CDR3 has 16 amino acids. The V gene end was trimmed by 2 bases and the J gene end by 8 bases; junction bases not matched to a gene: 10. In germline, CDR1 is SNHLY, CDR2 FYNNEI.

The chain links TRBV11-2 to TRBJ1-1; D possibly corresponds to TRBD1 (5 bases). The CDR3 loop spans 13 amino acids. The germline V gene encodes CDR1 SGHAT and CDR2 FQNNGV. V lost 1 base and J 5 bases, leaving 8 bases between the germline ends. The CDR3 reads CASSLVGLTEAFF. Here the CDR3 DNA reads TGTGCCAGCAGCTTAGTGGGGCTGACTGAAGCTTTCTTT. The full variable domain, its missing parts supplied by reference TRBV11-2 and TRBJ1-1, is EAGVAQSPRYKIIEKRQSVAFWCNPISGHATLYWYQQILGQGPKLLIQFQNNGVVDDSQLPKDRFSAERLKGVDSTLKIQPAKLEDSAVYLCASSLVGLTEAFFGQGTRLTVV.

The J gene is TRBJ2-2, the V gene TRBV5-4, with 7 nucleotides matching TRBD2. The CDR3 length is 17 residues. V was clipped by 3 bases and J by 6 bases; unmatched bases: 14. The V gene's germline CDR1 is SGHNT and CDR2 YYREEE (reference sequence). CDR3 DNA: TGTGCCAGCAGCTCTCTTACTAGCGCCCAAAGACCCGGGGAGCTGTTTTTT. Amino acids: CASSSLTSAQRPGELFF.

This rearrangement joins TRBV6-1 to TRBJ2-1, with TRBD2 identical over 7 bases. V shed 10 bases and J 6 bases; nucleotides not matched to a gene: 12. Germline V gene lookup returns CDR1 MNHNS and CDR2 SASEGT. CDR3 size: 14 residues. The CDR3 reads CAITGGASGNEQFF. As DNA, the CDR3 is TGTGCCATCACCGGGGGTGCTAGCGGCAATGAGCAGTTCTTC.

The rearrangement uses TRBV9 and TRBJ2-7; 9 bases line up with TRBD1. CDR1 is SGDLS, CDR2 YYNGEE, per germline. V trimming: 5 bases; J trimming: 5 bases; junction bases outside the gene matches: 5. This CDR3 has 13 residues. CDR3 DNA: TGTGCCAGCAGGGGACAGGGCAACGACGAGCAGTACTTC. As protein: CASRGQGNDEQYF.

This chain joins TRBV2 and TRBJ2-3, with a possible D match to TRBD1 (5 bases). Per germline, CDR1 SNHLY and CDR2 FYNNEI. V lost 3 bases to trimming and J lost 1 base, with 5 bases between them. The CDR3 is 13 residues long. The DNA of the CDR3 is TGTGCCAGCAGTGAGACAGGCACAGATACGCAGTATTTT. It encodes CASSETGTDTQYF.

This chain connects TRBV5-1 to TRBJ2-3; tentative D call: TRBD2 (6 bases). Trimming cost V 0 bases and J 0 bases, with 8 bases left between them. The germline V gene has CDR1 SGHRS and CDR2 YFSETQ. The CDR3 is made up of 15 amino acids. The CDR3 bases are TGCGCCAGCAGCTTGGGGGGGACTAGCACAGATACGCAGTATTTT. It codes for CASSLGGTSTDTQYF.

This chain uses TRBV14 with TRBJ2-1; D is undetermined. Germline V lookup: CDR1 SGHDN, CDR2 FVKESK. The ends were cut back, 1 base at V and 9 bases at J, with 4 bases in the middle. The CDR3 extends over 11 amino acids. CDR3 DNA sequence: TGTGCCAGCAGCCAAGGGCCTGAGCAGTTCTTC. Amino acid sequence: CASSQGPEQFF.

This rearrangement joins TRBV6-1 to TRBJ2-7, with 8 positions matching TRBD1. Germline CDR1 is MNHNS and CDR2 is SASEGT. The CDR3 is made up of 12 amino acids. The CDR3 loop is CAIQGAYHEQYF. DNA for the CDR3: TGTGCTATCCAGGGGGCTTACCACGAGCAGTACTTC.

The chain couples TRBV2 to TRBJ2-7; D is perhaps TRBD2 (5 bases). Germline V gene sequence: CDR1 SNHLY, CDR2 FYNNEI. V gave up 6 bases and J gave up 6 bases, with 12 bases separating them. The CDR3 loop spans 12 amino acids. CDR3 DNA sequence: TGTGCCAGCAGCGGACTCCACTCCGAGCAGTACTTC. Residues: CASSGLHSEQYF.

This clone occurred a few times. V gene TRBV11-3 combines with J gene TRBJ1-2, with TRBD1 matching 9 bases. The CDR3 is 14 amino acids. Losses at the gene ends were 5 bases for V and 2 bases for J; bases not matched to a gene: 3. The germline V gene encodes CDR1 SGHNT and CDR2 YENEEA. This CDR3 is CASSVGTGNYGYTF. CDR3 bases: TGTGCCAGCAGCGTAGGGACAGGGAACTATGGCTACACCTTC.

J is TRBJ2-6 and V is TRBV5-1, with D perhaps TRBD1 (6 bases). V was pared by 4 bases and J by 0 bases, with 8 bases between. This CDR3 is 15 amino acids long. The germline V gene has CDR1 SGHRS and CDR2 YFSETQ. CDR3 DNA sequence: TGCGCCAGCAGCCTACAGGGCTCTGGGGCCAACGTCCTGACTTTC. Encoded protein: CASSLQGSGANVLTF.